The T cell receptor (beta chain) described here comes from a study of T cell responses to AZD1222 COVID-19 vaccine. Study-level points and caveats: None of the repertoires were sampled until the peak T cell response had passed. Regions left unmutated in variants are reportedly the target of nearly half of spike-specific TCRs. Spike-specific TCR breadth rose after two AZD1222 doses, and depth rose as well. A mostly white British donor set with more females was recruited, and clonal diversity was possibly underestimated.

Here immunoSEQ multiplex PCR was the method, and the copy in TCRdb shows in-frame clones only, minus some. The sample holds around 97,000 clones, 90% seen once. J lost 9 bases, V lost 3 bases, and 8 bases had no gene match. Germline CDR1 is SGDLS and CDR2 is YYNGEE. The CDR3 consists of 15 residues. As for this clone: Its antigen is still unknown.

The sequence was collected from an adult in good health. The gene calls are TRBV9 and TRBJ1-6; 8 bases match TRBD1. Sequences were derived from peripheral blood, sampled on day 0 of AZD1222 vaccination. The chain's CDR3 is CASSAQTGVSSPLHF. The CDR3 DNA follows: TGTGCCAGCAGCGCTCAGACAGGGGTCAGTTCACCCCTCCACTTT.